This TCR beta chain was found in a study of T cell repertoires in cytomegalovirus infection (dated by TCRdb to about 2019). Study-level background: Peptide stimulations targeted recently identified HLA-C-restricted CMV epitopes, whose presentation resists viral immunomodulation, together with well-studied HLA-B-restricted epitopes. The HLA type of each donor mattered for the analysis, because public TCR beta signatures pointed to carriage of CMV infection along with the matching HLA type. Study-level results and caveats: In both this cohort and an independent roughly 400-donor cohort, the cumulative frequency of public TCR beta family members distinguished carriers of CMV infection plus the relevant HLA type. The ex vivo response was dominated by HLA-C-restricted CMV-specific TCR beta clonotypes, and the single most frequent clonotype in two of eight donors was supplied by these HLA-C-restricted clonotypes.

V sheds 3 bases and J sheds 5 bases, leaving 16 bases between their ends. From its cysteine to its phenylalanine, the CDR3 spans 16 amino acids. Here the CDR3 DNA is all that survives: 48 bases in frame from base 1. This clonotype has only a few counts. Its antigen target is currently unknown. No quality values exist for individual bases; no much larger clone is one base distant. Interpreted using the paper, the treatment or condition label stands for: in vitro stimulation with specific CMV peptide epitopes to enrich CMV-specific T cells. Sequencing took place on an Illumina HiSeq 1500. TCRdb's own reprocessing of the public reads used fastp at Q25 and MiXCR and kept productive beta chains. Entries that share a CDR3 protein sequence are merged under the most common genes and DNA. Recorded for this sample are some 590,000 distinct CDR3 sequences; approximately 40% of them occurred a single time. The biggest ten clones account for roughly 50% of the sample.

The sequence came from a human donor in good health (CMV status not recorded). Some clones in this sample may be carry-over from other donors' samples. Specimen: cultured PBMCs, collected from culture after CMV antigen stimulation. This chain joins TRBV12-3 or TRBV12-4 to TRBJ2-2; TRBD1 might be the D gene, on 6 matching bases. The CDR3 corresponds to CASSFSPQGTTGELFF. The DNA sequence is as follows: TGTGCCAGCAGTTTCTCCCCCCAGGGGACGACCGGGGAGCTGTTTTTT.